This TCR beta chain was identified in a study of OX40 agonist ivuxolimab in advanced cancers. For context, the study as a whole: The costimulatory receptor OX40 (CD134) was targeted by ivuxolimab, a fully human IgG2 agonistic monoclonal antibody. Patients were allowed to have had prior anti-PD-1, anti-PD-L1 or anti-CTLA-4 therapy, and more than 30% of the dose-escalation patients had previously received checkpoint inhibitors. Partial responses occurred in three dose-escalation patients, of whom one had hepatocellular carcinoma and two had cutaneous melanoma. Intravenous ivuxolimab was administered to patients every 2 weeks at six dose levels: 0.01, 0.1, 0.3, 1.5, 3 and 10 mg/kg. Of the 50 to 55 patients in dose escalation, some 20 had hepatocellular carcinoma, roughly 15 had melanoma, 9 had renal cell carcinoma and 9 had head and neck cancer. In the dose-escalation cohort, 82.7% of patients were male, and the mean age was around 65 years with a range of roughly 23 to 79. The monotherapy dose-escalation portion (N of about 50 patients) of the phase I ivuxolimab trial is reported in the paper. Peripheral TCRbeta sequencing was intended to test whether TCR sequence diversity was altered and clonal T-cell expansion was caused by ivuxolimab. General conclusions and limits of the study: The antigen specificity of the clonally expanded peripheral T cells was not determined. Partial responders in the 0.1-3.0 mg/kg groups had among the lowest normalized peripheral clonal expansion, especially among CD8+ T cells. On average, CD8+ T cells showed more expanded clones than CD4+ T cells after ivuxolimab. At doses of 0.1 to 3.0 mg/kg, clonal expansion of both CD4+ and CD8+ blood T cells was observed from baseline to week 6. Low levels of normalized T-cell clonal expansion were also seen in some patients who did not respond.

The cysteine opens and the phenylalanine closes a CDR3 of 16 amino acids. Of the read, only the CDR3 DNA is kept; its 48 bases are in frame from base 1. For this chain, trimming is 4 bases at the V end and 3 bases at the J end, and the number of junction bases without a gene match is 8. CDR1 is given as KGHSH and CDR2 as LQKENI, both from the germline V gene. Of note for this clone: Its antigen is unknown. One base away there is no much larger clone; base qualities are not given.

Patients with a history of autoimmune disease or receiving systemic immunosuppression were excluded from the trial. Peripheral blood for TCR sequencing was collected from all dose cohorts at baseline, on cycle 4 day 1, and on cycle 7 day 1. Samples came from an open-label, multicenter, first-in-human phase I dose-escalation trial of ivuxolimab. The trial enrolled adults with locally advanced or metastatic head and neck squamous cell, hepatocellular, melanoma or renal cell carcinoma. Before TCR sequencing, CD4+ and CD8+ T cells were separately sorted from peripheral blood. Genomic DNA was isolated from the sorted cells so that the TCRbeta CDR3 region could be sequenced. The immunoSEQ Assay was used for sequencing of TCRbeta CDR3 regions. TCRdb carries this immuneACCESS record with in-frame sequences only. Its versions omit some clonotypes, under half of them owing to an unresolved V gene in the studies checked, with the rest unexplained. The sample has approximately 58,000 clones on record, approximately 91% of them singletons. 0.76% of the sample is held by the ten biggest clonotypes.

The specimen was CD4+ or CD8+ T cells sorted from blood, collected in a trial of the OX40 agonist ivuxolimab. The chain employs TRBV18 and TRBJ1-3, and 8 junction bases match TRBD1. This TCR came from an adult with an advanced solid tumor such as melanoma, head and neck, liver or kidney cancer. The CDR3 region reads CASSRLRGQGGNTIYF. The DNA reads as follows: TGTGCCAGCTCACGATTGAGAGGACAGGGTGGAAACACCATATATTTT.